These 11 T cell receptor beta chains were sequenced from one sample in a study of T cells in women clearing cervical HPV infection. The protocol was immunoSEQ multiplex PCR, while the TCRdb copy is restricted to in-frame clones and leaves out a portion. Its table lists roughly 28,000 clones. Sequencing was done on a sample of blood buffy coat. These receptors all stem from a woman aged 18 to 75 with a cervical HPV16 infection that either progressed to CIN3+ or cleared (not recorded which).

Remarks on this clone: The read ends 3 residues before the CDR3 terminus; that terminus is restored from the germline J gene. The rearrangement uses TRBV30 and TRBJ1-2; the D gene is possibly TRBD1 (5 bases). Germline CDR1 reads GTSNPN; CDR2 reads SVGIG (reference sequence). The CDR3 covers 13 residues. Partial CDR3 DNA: TGTGCCTGGAGTGTCCTTCGGGGGAGCGGC. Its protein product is CAWSVLRGSG. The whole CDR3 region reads CAWSVLRGSGYTF.

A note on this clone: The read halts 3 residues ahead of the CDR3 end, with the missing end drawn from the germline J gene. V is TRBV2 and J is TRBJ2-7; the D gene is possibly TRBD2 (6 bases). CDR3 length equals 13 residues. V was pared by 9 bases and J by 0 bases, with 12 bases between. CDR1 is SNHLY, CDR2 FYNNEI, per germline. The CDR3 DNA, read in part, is TGTGCCAGTCGGGACTCCTACTCCTACGAG. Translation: CASRDSYSYE. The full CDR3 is CASRDSYSYEQYF.

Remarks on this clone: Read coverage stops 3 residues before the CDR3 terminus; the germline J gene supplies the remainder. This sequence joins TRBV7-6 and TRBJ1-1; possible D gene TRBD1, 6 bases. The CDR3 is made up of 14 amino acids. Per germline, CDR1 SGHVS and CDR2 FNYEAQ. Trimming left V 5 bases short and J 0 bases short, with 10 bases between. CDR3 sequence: CASSPGQMNTEAFF. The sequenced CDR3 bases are TGTGCCAGCAGCCCAGGACAGATGAACACTGAA.

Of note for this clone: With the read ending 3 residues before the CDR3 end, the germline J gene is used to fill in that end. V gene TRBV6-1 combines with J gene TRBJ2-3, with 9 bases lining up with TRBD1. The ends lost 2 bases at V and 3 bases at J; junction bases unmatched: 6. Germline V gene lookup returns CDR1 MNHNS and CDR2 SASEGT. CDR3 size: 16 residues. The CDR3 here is CASSEFGTGSTDTQYF. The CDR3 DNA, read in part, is TGTGCCAGCAGTGAATTTGGGACAGGGTCGACAGATACG.

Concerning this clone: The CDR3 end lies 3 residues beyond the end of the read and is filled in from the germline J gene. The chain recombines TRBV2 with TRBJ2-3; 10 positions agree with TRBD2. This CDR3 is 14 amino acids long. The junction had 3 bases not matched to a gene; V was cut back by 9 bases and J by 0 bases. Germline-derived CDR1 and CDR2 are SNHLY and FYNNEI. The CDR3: CASKGLASTDTQYF. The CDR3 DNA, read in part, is TGTGCCAGTAAGGGACTAGCGAGCACAGATACG.

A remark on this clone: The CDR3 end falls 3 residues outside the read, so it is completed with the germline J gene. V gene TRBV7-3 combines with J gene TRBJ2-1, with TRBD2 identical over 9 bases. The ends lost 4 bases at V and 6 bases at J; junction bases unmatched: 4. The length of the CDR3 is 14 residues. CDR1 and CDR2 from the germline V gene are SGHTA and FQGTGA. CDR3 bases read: TGTGCCAGCAGCTCGGGCGGGGGGGCCAATGAG. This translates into CASSSGGGANE. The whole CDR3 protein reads CASSSGGGANEQFF.

The sequenced CDR3 bases are TGTGCCAGCAGTTGGACTTACACAGATACG. Translated, it gives CASSWTYTDT. The CDR3, in full, reads CASSWTYTDTQYF. This chain uses TRBV28 with TRBJ2-3, with D tentatively TRBD2 (5 bases). The CDR3 end falls 3 residues outside the read, so it is completed with the germline J gene. Germline V gene sequence: CDR1 MDHEN, CDR2 SYDVKM. Trimming shortened V by 4 bases and J by 2 bases, and 7 bases separated the two germline ends. CDR3 length equals 13 residues.

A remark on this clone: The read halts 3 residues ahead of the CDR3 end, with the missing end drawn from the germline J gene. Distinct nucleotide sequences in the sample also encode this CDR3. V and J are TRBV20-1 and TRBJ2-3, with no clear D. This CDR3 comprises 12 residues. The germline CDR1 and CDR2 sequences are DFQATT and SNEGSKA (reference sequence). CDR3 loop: CSARGLEETQYF. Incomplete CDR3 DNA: TGCAGTGCTAGAGGACTGGAAGAGACG.

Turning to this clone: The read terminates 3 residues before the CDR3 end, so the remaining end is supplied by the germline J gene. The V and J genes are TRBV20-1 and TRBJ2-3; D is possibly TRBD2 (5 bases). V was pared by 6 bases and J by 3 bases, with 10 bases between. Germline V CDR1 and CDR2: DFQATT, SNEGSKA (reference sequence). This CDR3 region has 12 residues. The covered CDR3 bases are TGCAGTGCCCAGCGGATAACAGATACG. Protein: CSAQRITDT. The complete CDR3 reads CSAQRITDTQYF.

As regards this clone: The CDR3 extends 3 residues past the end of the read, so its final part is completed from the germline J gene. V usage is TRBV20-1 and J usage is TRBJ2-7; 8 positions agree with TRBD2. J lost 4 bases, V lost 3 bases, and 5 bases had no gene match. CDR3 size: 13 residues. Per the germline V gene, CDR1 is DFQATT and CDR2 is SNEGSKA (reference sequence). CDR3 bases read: TGCAGTGCTAGTGGGGGACTAGAGTACGAG. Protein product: CSASGGLEYE. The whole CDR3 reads CSASGGLEYEQYF.

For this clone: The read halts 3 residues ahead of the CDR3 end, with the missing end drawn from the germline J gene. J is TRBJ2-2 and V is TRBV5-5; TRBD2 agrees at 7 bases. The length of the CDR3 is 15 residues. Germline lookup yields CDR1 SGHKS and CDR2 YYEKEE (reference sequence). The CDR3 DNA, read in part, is TGTGCCAGCAGCTTGGATCGGGGGACTAATGAAAAG. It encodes CASSLDRGTNEK. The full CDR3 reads CASSLDRGTNEKLFF.